This TCR beta chain was identified during a study of T cells in Graves' hyperthyroidism and ophthalmopathy. At the level of the study: Peripheral blood sampling occurred at initial diagnosis, before any treatment.

Uncontrolled infections, other autoimmune diseases, pregnancy or lactation led to exclusion of patients. Each diagnosis drew on symptoms, thyroxine, TRAb, thyroid ultrasound and orbital computed tomography findings. TCR beta CDR3 region amplification was performed from RNA transcripts. Primed by the HTBI set, a first-round RT-PCR was run on the TCR CDR3. TCRdb recomputed calls from the multiplex PCR reads with MiXCR, one row per CDR3 protein. The sample records about 500,000 distinct CDR3 sequences, 15% to 20% being singletons. This clonotype was detected ten times or more. The J segment lost 6 bases and the V segment lost 3 bases, leaving 3 bases of the junction unmatched. Germline V gene sequence: CDR1 KGHSH, CDR2 LQKENI. The CDR3 is made up of 14 amino acids.

The TCR sequence derives from a woman in her twenties or thirties with Graves' ophthalmopathy. Sequenced: blood. The chain combines TRBV18 with TRBJ2-1; 9 positions agree with TRBD2. CDR3 sequence (DNA): TGTGCCAGCTCACCCCTAGCGGGAAGCAATGAGCAGTTCTTC. It encodes CASSPLAGSNEQFF.